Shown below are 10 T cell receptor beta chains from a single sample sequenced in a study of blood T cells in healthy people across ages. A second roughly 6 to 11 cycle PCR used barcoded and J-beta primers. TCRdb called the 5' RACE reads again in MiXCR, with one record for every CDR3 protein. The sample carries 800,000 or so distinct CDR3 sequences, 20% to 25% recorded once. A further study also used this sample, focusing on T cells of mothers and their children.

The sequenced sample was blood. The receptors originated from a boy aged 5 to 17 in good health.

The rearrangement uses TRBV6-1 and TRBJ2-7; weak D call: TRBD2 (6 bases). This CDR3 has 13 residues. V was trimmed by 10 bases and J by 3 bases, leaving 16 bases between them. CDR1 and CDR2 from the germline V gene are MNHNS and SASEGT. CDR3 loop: CAILPGLNYEQYF. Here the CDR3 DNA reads TGTGCCATTCTCCCGGGACTTAACTACGAGCAGTACTTC.

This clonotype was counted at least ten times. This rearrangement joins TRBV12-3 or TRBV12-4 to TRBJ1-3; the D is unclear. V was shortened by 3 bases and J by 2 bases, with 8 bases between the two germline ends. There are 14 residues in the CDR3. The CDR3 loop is CASSFAGPGNTIYF. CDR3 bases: TGTGCCAGCAGTTTCGCTGGGCCTGGAAACACCATATATTTT.

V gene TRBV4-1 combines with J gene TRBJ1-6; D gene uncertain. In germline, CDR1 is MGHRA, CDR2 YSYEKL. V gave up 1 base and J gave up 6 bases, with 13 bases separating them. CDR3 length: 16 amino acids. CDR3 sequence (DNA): TGCGCCAGCAGCCAAGCTTCAGCTTACCTTAATTCACCCCTCCACTTT. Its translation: CASSQASAYLNSPLHF.

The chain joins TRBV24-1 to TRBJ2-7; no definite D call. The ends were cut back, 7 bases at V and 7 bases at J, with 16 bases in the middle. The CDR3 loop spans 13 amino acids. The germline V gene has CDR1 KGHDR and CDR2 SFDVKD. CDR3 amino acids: CATSDTGYVEQYF. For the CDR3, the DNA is TGTGCCACCAGCGACACTGGATATGTTGAGCAGTACTTC.

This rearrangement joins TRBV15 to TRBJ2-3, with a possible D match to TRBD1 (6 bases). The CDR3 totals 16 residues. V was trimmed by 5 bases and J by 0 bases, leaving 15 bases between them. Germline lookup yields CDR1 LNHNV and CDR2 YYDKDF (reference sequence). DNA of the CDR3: TGTGCCACCAGCGAAACAGGGTTTCGAAGCACAGATACGCAGTATTTT. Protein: CATSETGFRSTDTQYF.

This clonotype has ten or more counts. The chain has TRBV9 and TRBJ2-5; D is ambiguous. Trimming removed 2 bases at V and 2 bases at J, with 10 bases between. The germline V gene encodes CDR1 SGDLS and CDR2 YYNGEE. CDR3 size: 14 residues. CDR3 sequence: CASSVDQSQETQYF. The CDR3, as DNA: TGTGCCAGCAGCGTGGACCAGTCACAAGAGACCCAGTACTTC.

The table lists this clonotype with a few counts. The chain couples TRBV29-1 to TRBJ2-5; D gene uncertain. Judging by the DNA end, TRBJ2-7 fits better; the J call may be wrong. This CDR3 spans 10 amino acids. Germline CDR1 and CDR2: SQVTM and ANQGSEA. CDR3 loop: CSVKAYEQYF. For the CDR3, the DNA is TGCAGCGTTAAAGCCTACGAGCAGTACTTC.

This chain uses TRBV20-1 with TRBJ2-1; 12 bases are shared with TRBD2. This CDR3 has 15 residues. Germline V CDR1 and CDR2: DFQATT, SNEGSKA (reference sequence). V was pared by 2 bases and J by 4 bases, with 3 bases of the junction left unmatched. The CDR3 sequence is CSARPLAGGYNEQFF. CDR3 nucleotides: TGCAGTGCTAGACCCCTAGCGGGAGGGTACAATGAGCAGTTCTTC.

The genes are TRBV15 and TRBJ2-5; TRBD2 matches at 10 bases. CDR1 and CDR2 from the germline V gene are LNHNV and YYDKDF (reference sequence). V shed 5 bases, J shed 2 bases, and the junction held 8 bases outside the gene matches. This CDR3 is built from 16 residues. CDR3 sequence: CATSGGAGGGQETQYF. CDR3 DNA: TGTGCCACCAGCGGGGGAGCGGGAGGGGGTCAAGAGACCCAGTACTTC. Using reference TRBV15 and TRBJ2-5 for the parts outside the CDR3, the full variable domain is DAMVIQNPRYQVTQFGKPVTLSCSQTLNHNVMYWYQQKSSQAPKLLFHYYDKDFNNEADTPDNFQSRRPNTSFCFLDIRSPGLGDTAMYLCATSGGAGGGQETQYFGPGTRLLVL.

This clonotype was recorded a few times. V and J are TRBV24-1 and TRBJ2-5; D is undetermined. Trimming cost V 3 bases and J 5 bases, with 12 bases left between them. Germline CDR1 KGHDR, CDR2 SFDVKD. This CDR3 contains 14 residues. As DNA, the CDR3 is TGTGCCACCAGTGATGCGATAGCCACCGAGACCCAGTACTTC. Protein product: CATSDAIATETQYF.